The entry below gives a single TCR beta chain sequence along with its context. Its antigen remains unidentified. One base away there is no much larger clone; base qualities are not given. V and J are truncated by 3 bases and 5 bases respectively, leaving an intervening sequence of 17 bases. Measured from the cysteine to the phenylalanine, the CDR3 is 15 residues long. CDR3 DNA only is kept here, 45 bases in frame from base 1. From the germline V gene (reference sequence), CDR1 is SGHKS and CDR2 is YYEKEE. Each collaborating institution followed its own protocols to collect whole blood in K2EDTA tubes. For TCRbeta analysis, collaborator samples were shipped as frozen whole blood, as isolated PBMCs, or as DNA extracted from either sample type. The sample belongs to a study of blood T cell repertoires in COVID-19 (dated by TCRdb to the early 2020s). Regarding the study in general: Samples from collaborators originated in the United States, Italy and Spain and spanned both the acute and convalescent phases of COVID-19. The prospective study material was composed of cDNA or gDNA derived from T cells, B-cell-depleted T cells, or PBMCs. Subjects who had been exposed to COVID-19, were actively infected with it, or had recovered from it provided the deeply sampled blood TCRbeta repertoires that made up the dataset. The repertoires were made available in a free public database intended to serve as a resource for research on the immune response to SARS-CoV-2. The samples were drawn from the first 160 participants of the ongoing ImmuneRACE study and from roughly 1,300 subjects provided by 6 global collaborators. Sample metadata almost always included a de-identified subject ID, COVID-19 status, age in years and sex. Where available, HLA class I and class II types were taken from metadata supplied by the sample provider and were not determined by assay-based typing. Here is what the overall study found, with its caveats: Clinical and demographic metadata were provided uncurated, with the amount varying by source and participant.

The immunoSEQ Assay, a bias-controlled multiplex PCR, was used to amplify TCRbeta CDR3 regions from genomic DNA. In the paper's pipeline: The number of nucleated cells in each sample was estimated by amplification of reference gene primers within the assay. Sequence reads were collapsed and filtered to measure the absolute abundance of every unique TCRbeta CDR3 rearrangement. For each sample, productive Simpson clonality was calculated by taking the square root of Simpson's diversity index across productive rearrangements. Here the immuneACCESS table is served through TCRdb, limited to in-frame sequences with V and J called. Missing clones are a known gap in these copies; in checked studies unresolved V genes cover under half, and the rest lacks a known reason. That table gives V, J and clone size, and the DNA gave D and trimming. The sample table lists around 62,000 clones, 93% of them with a count of one. The leading ten clones occupy approximately 2.9% of the sample.

The chain employs TRBV5-5 and TRBJ2-5, with a weak D call of TRBD2 (7 bases match). The receptor comes from a man in his sixties or seventies with active COVID-19. What was sequenced was peripheral blood. The CDR3 protein: CASSSRGPLGETQYF. The base sequence is TGTGCCAGCAGCTCGCGGGGGCCCCTGGGTGAGACCCAGTACTTC.